Shown below are 14 T cell receptor beta chains from a single sample sequenced in a study of identical twins' blood T cells (dated by TCRdb to the early 2010s). The library was obtained by 5' RACE. The reads were generated on an Illumina Genome Analyzer IIx. TCRdb trimmed the raw reads at Q25, called clones with MiXCR and kept productive beta chains. Here each entry gathers all rows of one CDR3 protein and keeps the most common genes and DNA. Counted in this sample were roughly 340,000 distinct CDR3 sequences; about 28% of them appeared once. 6% to 7% of the sample comes from the top ten. The specimen was PBMCs. The receptor set was obtained from a woman aged 18 to 50 in good health.

A word on this clonotype: At one boundary the junction diverges from the germline segment, which might be a read error. The chain combines TRBV5-1 with TRBJ2-3; D unresolved. This CDR3 region has 13 residues. The V gene's germline CDR1 is SGHRS and CDR2 YFSETQ. The CDR3 sequence: CSSSSGYTDTQYF. CDR3 DNA sequence: TGCTCCAGCAGCTCGGGTTACACAGATACGCAGTATTTT.

V gene TRBV5-1 combines with J gene TRBJ2-7; TRBD1 might be the D (5 bases). Germline CDR1 and CDR2: SGHRS and YFSETQ. Trimming pared 4 bases from V and 4 bases from J, leaving 15 bases between. CDR3 length: 14 amino acids. The CDR3 region has the DNA TGCGCCAGCAGCAAAGGACACAGTTTTTACGAGCAGTACTTC. It codes for CASSKGHSFYEQYF.

This clonotype was counted between two and nine times. This chain uses TRBV6-5 with TRBJ2-1, with a possible D match to TRBD2 (5 bases). Deletions cut 6 bases from V and 5 bases from J, with 8 bases between. CDR3 length equals 12 residues. Germline V lookup: CDR1 MNHEY, CDR2 SVGAGI. CDR3 sequence reads: CASRGVDNEQFF. CDR3 bases: TGTGCCAGCAGGGGAGTGGACAATGAGCAGTTCTTC.

This clonotype was seen a few times. V gene TRBV6-2 or TRBV6-3 combines with J gene TRBJ2-2; D call uncertain. Deletions cut 5 bases from V and 4 bases from J, with 8 bases between. Germline V lookup: CDR1 MNHEY, CDR2 SVGEGT. The CDR3 length is 13 residues. The CDR3: CASSQILTGELFF. The CDR3 nucleotides are TGTGCCAGCAGTCAAATTCTCACCGGGGAGCTGTTTTTT.

This clonotype was seen only a few times. This chain links TRBV12-5 with TRBJ2-1; TRBD2 agrees at 7 bases. The germline CDR1 and CDR2 sequences are LGHNT and FRNRAP. V shed 4 bases and J 6 bases; nucleotides not matched to a gene: 9. This CDR3 region has 15 residues. The CDR3 coding sequence is TGTGCTAGTGGTTCCGGGGCGGGGGTGGGCAATGAGCAGTTCTTC. Translated: CASGSGAGVGNEQFF.

V is TRBV2 and J is TRBJ2-2, with TRBD1 as a possible D gene (6 bases). CDR1 is SNHLY, CDR2 FYNNEI, per germline. This CDR3 contains 15 residues. V was cut by 5 bases and J by 0 bases, with 10 bases left in between. The CDR3 bases are TGTGCCAGCAGTCGAGGGGGTTCGAACACCGGGGAGCTGTTTTTT. Its translation is CASSRGGSNTGELFF.

The chain links TRBV19 to TRBJ2-5; 8 nucleotides agree with TRBD2. The CDR3 is 17 amino acids. The junction had 13 bases not matched to a gene; V was cut back by 3 bases and J by 4 bases. Per the germline V gene, CDR1 is LNHDA and CDR2 is SQIVND (reference sequence). Here the CDR3 reads CASSIPGGPKSRETQYF. The CDR3 region has the DNA TGTGCCAGTAGTATCCCGGGAGGGCCGAAATCGAGAGAGACCCAGTACTTC.

This clonotype was observed a few times. This rearrangement joins TRBV20-1 to TRBJ2-5; D gene unclear. This CDR3 region has 11 residues. Germline loops: CDR1 DFQATT, CDR2 SNEGSKA (reference sequence). The V end was cut by 1 base, the J end by 3 bases, with 3 bases between. The CDR3 coding sequence is TGCAGTGCTAGAGTAGAAGAGACCCAGTACTTC. It is translated as CSARVEETQYF.

A remark on this clonotype: Sequence at one end of the junction differs from germline and may be a read error. The chain carries TRBV10-3 and TRBJ1-2, with D possibly matching TRBD1 (5 bases). Germline CDR1 ENHRY, CDR2 SYGVKD. The CDR3 consists of 16 residues. The CDR3 bases are TGTGCCACCAGTGGATCGGGACTCCACAACAACTATGGCTACACCTTC. Its protein product is CATSGSGLHNNYGYTF.

This clonotype was found a few times. The rearrangement uses TRBV29-1 and TRBJ2-3; D unresolved. CDR1 is SQVTM, CDR2 ANQGSEA, per germline. V was clipped by 7 bases and J by 5 bases, with 10 bases between them. The CDR3 spans 11 residues. The CDR3 DNA is TGCAGCGCCTCTCCCCGAGATACGCAGTATTTT. Its translation: CSASPRDTQYF.

The genes are TRBV6-5 and TRBJ1-2, with D hard to call. The CDR3 runs to 17 residues. Trimming pared 0 bases from V and 2 bases from J, leaving 16 bases between. Per the germline V gene, CDR1 is MNHEY and CDR2 is SVGAGI. CDR3 protein: CASSYSKRGYRNYGYTF. In DNA, the CDR3 is TGTGCCAGCAGTTACTCGAAACGTGGCTACCGAAACTATGGCTACACCTTC.

This clonotype occurred a few times. This chain uses TRBV5-1 with TRBJ2-1; the match to TRBD2 covers 8 bases. The CDR3 has 15 residues. Looked up from germline, CDR1 is SGHRS and CDR2 is YFSETQ. V was pared by 0 bases and J by 5 bases, with 4 bases of the junction left unmatched. The CDR3 bases are TGCGCCAGCAGCTTGGTTGCTAGCGGGCACAATGAGCAGTTCTTC. This translates into CASSLVASGHNEQFF.

This clonotype was counted between two and nine times. This chain links TRBV7-2 with TRBJ1-1, with TRBD1 matching 7 bases. There are 14 residues in the CDR3. V dropped 8 bases and J dropped 2; count of bases not matched to a gene: 8. From germline, CDR1 is SGHTA and CDR2 FQGNSA. This CDR3 reads CASGPDRPNTEAFF. The CDR3 region has the DNA TGTGCCAGCGGACCGGACAGGCCAAACACTGAAGCTTTCTTT.

The rearrangement joins TRBV29-1 to TRBJ1-2; no clear D. V dropped 7 bases and J dropped 8 bases, with 5 bases sitting between them. CDR3 size: 8 residues. The V gene's germline CDR1 is SQVTM and CDR2 ANQGSEA. As DNA, the CDR3 is TGCAGCGCCAAGGGCTACACCTTC. Translating gives CSAKGYTF.